Described below is a single T cell receptor beta chain sequence and its context. This specimen belongs to a study of blood T cells in healthy people across ages. Trimming took off 1 base at V and 2 bases at J, with 6 bases between the two ends. Germline CDR1 SGHAT, CDR2 FQDESV (reference sequence). The CDR3 runs 13 residues. Together with a sample-barcoded 5' primer, a J-beta primer mix was included in a second PCR lasting about 6 to 12 cycles. TCRdb fed the 5' RACE reads into MiXCR, producing one record per CDR3 protein. In the table there are 650,000 to 800,000 distinct CDR3 sequences, under 55% of which are singletons.

Sequencing input: blood. The chain has TRBV11-1 and TRBJ2-7; D remains ambiguous. This receptor was identified in a man aged 60 to 69 in good health. This CDR3 reads CASSLVSTYEQYF. CDR3 nucleotide sequence: TGTGCCAGCAGCTTAGTCAGCACCTACGAGCAGTACTTC.